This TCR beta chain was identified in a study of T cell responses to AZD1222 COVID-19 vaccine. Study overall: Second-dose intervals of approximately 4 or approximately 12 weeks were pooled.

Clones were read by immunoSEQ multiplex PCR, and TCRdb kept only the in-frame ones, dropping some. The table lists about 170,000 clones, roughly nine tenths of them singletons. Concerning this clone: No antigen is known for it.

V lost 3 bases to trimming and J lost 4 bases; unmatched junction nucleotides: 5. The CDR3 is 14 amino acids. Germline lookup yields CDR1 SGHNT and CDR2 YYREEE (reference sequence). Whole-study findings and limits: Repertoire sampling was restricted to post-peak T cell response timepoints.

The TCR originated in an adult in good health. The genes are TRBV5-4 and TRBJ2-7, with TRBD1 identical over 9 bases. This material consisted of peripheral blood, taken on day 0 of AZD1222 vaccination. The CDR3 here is CASSSGDRAYEQYF. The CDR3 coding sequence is TGTGCCAGCAGCTCCGGGGACAGGGCATACGAGCAGTACTTC. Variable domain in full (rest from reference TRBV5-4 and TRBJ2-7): ETGVTQSPTHLIKTRGQQVTLRCSSQSGHNTVSWYQQALGQGPQFIFQYYREEENGRGNFPPRFSGLQFPNYSSELNVNALELDDSALYLCASSSGDRAYEQYFGPGTRLTVT.